These 21 T cell receptor beta chains were all obtained from the same sample, sequenced in a study of beta chain features in type 1 diabetes. Study-wide results and limits: TCRB CDR3s from Type 1 diabetes patients were moderately but significantly shorter in all four CD4+ subsets.

Expressed TCRB transcripts were sequenced after all isolated RNA was converted to cDNA. Measured with immunoSEQ multiplex PCR; TCRdb has only the in-frame clones, and not every one. The data show under 400,000 clones, 10% to 15% seen once. No antigen has been identified for these receptors. Input material: naive CD4+ T cells from blood. Every receptor here comes from a woman between 18 and 29 years old with type 1 diabetes.

The CDR3 loop is CASSLSSPNTGELFF. Written as DNA, the CDR3 is TGCGCCAGCAGCTTGTCTAGCCCTAACACCGGGGAGCTGTTTTTT. This chain connects TRBV5-1 to TRBJ2-2; possible D gene TRBD2, 5 bases. The length of the CDR3 is 15 residues. V shed 1 base and J shed 2 bases, with 9 bases lying between them. Germline assignment: CDR1 SGHRS and CDR2 YFSETQ.

The J gene is TRBJ2-3, the V gene TRBV29-1, with D possibly TRBD1 on 5 matching bases. V was clipped by 2 bases and J by 6 bases, with 15 bases between them. The CDR3 length is 14 residues. The germline CDR1 and CDR2 sequences are SQVTM and ANQGSEA. DNA for the CDR3: TGCAGCGTTGAACCAGCAGGCCCAGGGGATACGCAGTATTTT. This translates into CSVEPAGPGDTQYF.

The rearrangement uses TRBV30 and TRBJ1-5; D may be TRBD1 (5 bases). The germline CDR1 and CDR2 sequences are GTSNPN and SVGIG (reference sequence). The CDR3 has 16 residues. Trimming stripped 0 bases from V and 6 bases from J, with 18 bases between. The CDR3 DNA follows: TGTGCCTGGAGTGTATCGGCCCAGGCGGGACGTCAGCCCCAGCATTTT. This codes for CAWSVSAQAGRQPQHF.

The V call is TRBV18, the J call TRBJ2-3, with a possible D match to TRBD2 (5 bases). Between the trimmed V and J ends, which lost 0 bases and 6 bases, there was a span of 13 bases. This CDR3 region has 15 residues. Germline assignment: CDR1 KGHSH and CDR2 LQKENI. The chain's CDR3 is CASSPPGGPGDTQYF. Written as DNA, the CDR3 is TGTGCCAGCTCACCACCTGGTGGCCCGGGGGATACGCAGTATTTT.

The rearrangement joins TRBV30 to TRBJ2-5; TRBD1 agrees at 9 bases. The DNA end is a closer match to TRBJ2-7, so the J assignment may be wrong. CDR1 is GTSNPN and CDR2 is SVGIG in the germline V gene (reference sequence). The CDR3 length is 12 residues. This CDR3 reads CAFDRGTYEQYF. The CDR3 DNA reads as TGTGCCTTTGACAGGGGGACCTACGAGCAGTACTTC.

This chain connects TRBV30 to TRBJ1-2; TRBD1 agrees at 7 bases. V trimming: 4 bases; J trimming: 4 bases; junction bases outside the gene matches: 3. Germline CDR1 GTSNPN, CDR2 SVGIG (reference sequence). This CDR3 region has 12 residues. The CDR3 here is CAWTRTGYGYTF. In nucleotides, the CDR3 is TGTGCCTGGACCAGGACAGGCTATGGCTACACCTTC.

This clone was picked up a small number of times. The CDR3 sequence: CASSQDRNQPQHF. The CDR3 DNA reads TGTGCCAGCAGCCAAGACAGGAATCAGCCCCAGCATTTT. The chain employs TRBV14 and TRBJ1-5; D is uncertain. V lost 0 bases and J lost 4, with 4 bases in between. CDR1 and CDR2 from the germline V gene are SGHDN and FVKESK. The CDR3 has 13 amino acids.

In its sample, this clone was seen a few times. The chain joins TRBV7-2 to TRBJ1-6; D may be TRBD1 (5 bases). In germline, CDR1 is SGHTA, CDR2 FQGNSA. This CDR3 region has 14 residues. V was cut by 5 bases and J by 8 bases, with 13 bases left in between. The CDR3 nucleotides read TGTGCCAGCAGCCAGGGCAGTAGGGATTCACCCCTCCACTTT. Translated, it gives CASSQGSRDSPLHF.

The table lists this clone with a few counts. The V gene is TRBV6-5, the J gene TRBJ1-1; maybe TRBD1 (5 bases). This CDR3 has 14 residues. V gave up 2 bases and J gave up 6 bases, with 13 bases separating them. Germline assignment: CDR1 MNHEY and CDR2 SVGAGI. Written as DNA, the CDR3 is TGTGCCAGCAGTTACGATGGGGCTGGAGCTGAAGCTTTCTTT. It translates to CASSYDGAGAEAFF.

This clone has only a few counts. The V gene is TRBV4-3, the J gene TRBJ2-4; tentative D call: TRBD2 (7 bases). The CDR3 runs 14 residues. Trimming left V 4 bases short and J 5 bases short, with 12 bases between. In germline, CDR1 is LGHNA, CDR2 YSLEER. CDR3 protein: CASSRGGGENIQYF. The CDR3 nucleotides read TGCGCCAGCAGCCGGGGGGGCGGGGAAAACATTCAGTACTTC.

This clone has a handful of counts. The V and J genes are TRBV2 and TRBJ2-1, with D tentatively TRBD1 (5 bases). The ends were cut back, 9 bases at V and 9 bases at J, with 15 bases in the middle. The CDR3 has 12 amino acids. Germline V CDR1 and CDR2: SNHLY, FYNNEI. The CDR3 DNA is TGTGCCAGGCGCGGCAGGGAAAGTGAGCAGTTCTTC. This codes for CARRGRESEQFF.

This clone has more than one count but fewer than ten. The chain links TRBV6-6 to TRBJ1-6; D might be TRBD1 (5 bases). Per germline, CDR1 MNHNY and CDR2 SVGAGI (reference sequence). The CDR3 has 16 amino acids. The V end lost 8 bases, the J end lost 9 bases, and 23 bases lay between the germline ends. The CDR3 DNA is TGTGCCAGCGGGTCTTCAGGGACTGGGGGGAGTTCACCCCTCCACTTT. Translated, it gives CASGSSGTGGSSPLHF.

This clone turned up a few times. V is TRBV18 and J is TRBJ2-5, with TRBD2 identical over 11 bases. The CDR3 has 17 amino acids. Per germline, CDR1 KGHSH and CDR2 LQKENI. Trimming cost V 5 bases and J 5 bases; bases outside gene matches: 13. The CDR3 is CASSEQGPLAGAETQYF. Written as DNA, the CDR3 is TGTGCCAGCTCAGAACAGGGACCACTAGCGGGAGCGGAGACCCAGTACTTC.

This clone was counted between two and nine times. The chain recombines TRBV7-2 with TRBJ1-2; 7 nucleotides match TRBD1. The J segment lost 6 bases and the V segment lost 5 bases, leaving 6 bases of the junction unmatched. This CDR3 comprises 13 residues. From germline, CDR1 is SGHTA and CDR2 FQGNSA. CDR3 DNA sequence: TGTGCCAGCAGCCGACAGGGTTCGGATGGCTACACCTTC. As protein: CASSRQGSDGYTF.

This clone was seen a handful of times. The chain couples TRBV11-3 to TRBJ2-5, with 7 bases aligning to TRBD1. With V trimmed by 5 bases and J by 2 bases, 14 bases remained unmatched. The CDR3 is 17 residues long. Germline assignment: CDR1 SGHNT and CDR2 YENEEA. The CDR3: CASSRRNTHRGQETQYF. The CDR3 DNA sequence: TGTGCCAGCAGCCGACGGAACACTCACAGGGGACAAGAGACCCAGTACTTC.

The chain couples TRBV7-2 to TRBJ2-2; TRBD2 aligns across 10 bases. Germline loops: CDR1 SGHTA, CDR2 FQGNSA. The CDR3 runs to 16 residues. The junction had 6 bases not matched to a gene; V was cut back by 5 bases and J by 3 bases. CDR3 amino acids: CASSTRTSGHTGELFF. The CDR3 nucleotides are TGTGCCAGCAGCACGCGGACTAGCGGACACACCGGGGAGCTGTTTTTT.

The chain has TRBV7-2 and TRBJ2-7; tentative D call: TRBD1 (6 bases). Trimming shortened V by 5 bases and J by 6 bases, and 14 bases separated the two germline ends. The CDR3 length is 13 residues. Germline CDR1 and CDR2: SGHTA and FQGNSA. CDR3 bases: TGTGCCAGCAGCACACGACAGGTCCTCGAGCAGTACTTC. This gives the protein CASSTRQVLEQYF.

The CDR3 DNA follows: TGTGCCAGCAGCCTAGGCGGGACAGGGGTTAACTATGGCTACACCTTC. Translation gives CASSLGGTGVNYGYTF. This rearrangement joins TRBV2 to TRBJ1-2, with TRBD1 matching over 10 bases. From germline, CDR1 is SNHLY and CDR2 FYNNEI. After removal of 6 bases from V and 1 base from J, the junction contained 8 bases not matched to a gene. This CDR3 comprises 16 residues.

In this sample, this clone turned up a few times. The rearrangement links TRBV28 to TRBJ2-1; a weak D match, TRBD2 (6 bases). V lost 3 bases and J lost 8, with 20 bases in between. Per germline, CDR1 MDHEN and CDR2 SYDVKM. The CDR3 has 16 amino acids. This CDR3 is CASSFVSGRVPDEQFF. Here the CDR3 DNA reads TGTGCCAGCAGTTTCGTTAGCGGACGAGTCCCCGATGAGCAGTTCTTC.

The chain links TRBV4-3 to TRBJ2-7; 8 nucleotides agree with TRBD2. The CDR3 has 16 amino acids. The germline gives CDR1 LGHNA, CDR2 YSLEER. Trimming at V came to 3 bases and at J to 3 bases, leaving 10 bases not matched to a gene. CDR3 in amino acids: CASSQGISGGGYEQYF. The CDR3 region has the DNA TGCGCCAGCAGCCAGGGCATCTCGGGGGGGGGCTACGAGCAGTACTTC.

V and J are TRBV6-5 and TRBJ2-1; 7 bases fit TRBD2. This CDR3 is 14 amino acids long. Germline CDR1 is MNHEY and CDR2 is SVGAGI. V lost 1 base to trimming and J lost 8 bases; unmatched junction nucleotides: 5. Here the CDR3 reads CASSYYLGGYEQFF. The CDR3 DNA reads as TGTGCCAGCAGTTACTACCTGGGAGGGTATGAGCAGTTCTTC.